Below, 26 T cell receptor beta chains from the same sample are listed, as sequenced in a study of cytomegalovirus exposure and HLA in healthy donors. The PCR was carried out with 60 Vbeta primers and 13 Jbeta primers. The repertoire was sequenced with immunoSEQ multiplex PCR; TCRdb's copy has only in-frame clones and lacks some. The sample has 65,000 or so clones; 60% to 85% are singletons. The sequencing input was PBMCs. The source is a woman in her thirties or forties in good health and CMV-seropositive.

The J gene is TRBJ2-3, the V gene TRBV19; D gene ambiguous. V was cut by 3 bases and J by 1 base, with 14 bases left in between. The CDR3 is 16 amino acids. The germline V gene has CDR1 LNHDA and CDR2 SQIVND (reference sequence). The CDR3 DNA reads TGTGCCAGTAGTATTATCCCGATGGCGGGCACAGATACGCAGTATTTT. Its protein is CASSIIPMAGTDTQYF.

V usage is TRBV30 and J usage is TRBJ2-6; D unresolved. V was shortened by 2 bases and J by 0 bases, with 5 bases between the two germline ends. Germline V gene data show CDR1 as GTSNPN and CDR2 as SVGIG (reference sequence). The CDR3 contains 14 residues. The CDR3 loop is CAWSWSSGANVLTF. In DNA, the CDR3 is TGTGCCTGGAGTTGGAGCTCTGGGGCCAACGTCCTGACTTTC.

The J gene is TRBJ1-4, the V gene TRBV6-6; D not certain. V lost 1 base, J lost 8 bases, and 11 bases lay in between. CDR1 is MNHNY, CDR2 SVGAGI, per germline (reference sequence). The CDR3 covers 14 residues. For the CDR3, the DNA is TGTGCCAGCAGTTACTATGTAGTGGAGGAAAAACTGTTTTTT. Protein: CASSYYVVEEKLFF.

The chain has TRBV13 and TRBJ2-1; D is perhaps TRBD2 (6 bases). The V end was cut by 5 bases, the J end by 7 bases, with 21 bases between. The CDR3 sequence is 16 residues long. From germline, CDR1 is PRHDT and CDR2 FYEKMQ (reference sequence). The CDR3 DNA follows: TGTGCCAGCAGCCGCCGGACGGGAGCAAGGGAGAATGAGCAGTTCTTC. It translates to CASSRRTGARENEQFF.

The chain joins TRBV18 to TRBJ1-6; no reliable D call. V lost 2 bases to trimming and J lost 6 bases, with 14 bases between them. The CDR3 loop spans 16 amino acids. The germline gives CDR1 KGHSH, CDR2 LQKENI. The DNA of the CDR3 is TGTGCCAGCTCACCAGAGAGTGCGGGGTTTAATTCACCCCTCCACTTT. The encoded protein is CASSPESAGFNSPLHF.

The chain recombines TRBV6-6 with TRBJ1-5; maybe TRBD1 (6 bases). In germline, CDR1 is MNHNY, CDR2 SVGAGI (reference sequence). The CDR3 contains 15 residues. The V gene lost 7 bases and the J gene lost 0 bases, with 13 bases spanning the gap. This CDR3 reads CASNEGGNSNQPQHF. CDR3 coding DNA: TGTGCCAGCAACGAGGGGGGGAATAGCAATCAGCCCCAGCATTTT.

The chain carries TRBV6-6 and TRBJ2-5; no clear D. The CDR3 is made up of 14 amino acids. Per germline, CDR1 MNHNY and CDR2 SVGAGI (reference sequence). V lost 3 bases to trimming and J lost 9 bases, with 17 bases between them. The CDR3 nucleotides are TGTGCCAGCAGTTATTCCAGCGCGATCCGGTCCCAGTACTTC. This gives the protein CASSYSSAIRSQYF.

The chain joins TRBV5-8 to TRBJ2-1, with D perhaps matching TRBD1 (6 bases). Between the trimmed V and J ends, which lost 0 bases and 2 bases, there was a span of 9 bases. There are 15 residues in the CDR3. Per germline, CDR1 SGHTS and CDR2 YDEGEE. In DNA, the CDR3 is TGTGCCAGCAGCTTGGCAGGGGAGCCCTACAATGAGCAGTTCTTC. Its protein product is CASSLAGEPYNEQFF.

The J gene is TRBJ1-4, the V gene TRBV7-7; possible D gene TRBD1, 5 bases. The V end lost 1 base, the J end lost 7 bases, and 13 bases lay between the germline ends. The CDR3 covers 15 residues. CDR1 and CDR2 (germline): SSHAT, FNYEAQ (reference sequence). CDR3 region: CASSLGGAKGEKLFF. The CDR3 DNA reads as TGTGCCAGCAGCTTAGGGGGCGCAAAGGGTGAAAAACTGTTTTTT.

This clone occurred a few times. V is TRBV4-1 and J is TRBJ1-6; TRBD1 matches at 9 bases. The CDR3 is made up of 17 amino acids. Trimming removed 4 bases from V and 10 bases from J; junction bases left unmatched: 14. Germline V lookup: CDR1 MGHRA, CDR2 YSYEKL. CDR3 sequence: CASSPSLGTGTRSPLHF. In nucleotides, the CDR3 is TGCGCCAGCAGCCCCAGTCTCGGGACAGGGACACGGTCACCCCTCCACTTT.

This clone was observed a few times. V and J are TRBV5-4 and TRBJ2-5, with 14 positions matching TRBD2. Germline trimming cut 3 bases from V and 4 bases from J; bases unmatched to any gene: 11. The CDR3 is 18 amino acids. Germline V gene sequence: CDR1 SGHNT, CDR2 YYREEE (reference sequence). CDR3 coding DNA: TGTGCCAGCAGCTCCGGGACTAGCGGGGGAGGGGCGGGAGAGACCCAGTACTTC. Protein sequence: CASSSGTSGGGAGETQYF.

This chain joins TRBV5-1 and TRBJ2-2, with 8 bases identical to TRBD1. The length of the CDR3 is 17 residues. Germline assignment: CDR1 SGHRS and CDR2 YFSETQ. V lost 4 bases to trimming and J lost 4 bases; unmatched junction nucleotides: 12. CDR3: CASSPPTGGTGTGELFF. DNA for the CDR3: TGCGCCAGCAGCCCGCCTACAGGGGGGACTGGCACCGGGGAGCTGTTTTTT. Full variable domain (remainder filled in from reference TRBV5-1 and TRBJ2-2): KAGVTQTPRYLIKTRGQQVTLSCSPISGHRSVSWYQQTPGQGLQFLFEYFSETQRNKGNFPGRFSGRQFSNSRSEMNVSTLELGDSALYLCASSPPTGGTGTGELFFGEGSRLTVL.

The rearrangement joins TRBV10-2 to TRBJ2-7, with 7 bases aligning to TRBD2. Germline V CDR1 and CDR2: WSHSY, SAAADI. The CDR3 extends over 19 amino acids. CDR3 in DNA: TGCGCTCGATTAGTCCCAGGGCCCCATCCTCGCGGGGGTACCTACGAGCAGTACTTC. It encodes CARLVPGPHPRGGTYEQYF.

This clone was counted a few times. The CDR3 DNA follows: TGCGCCAGCAGTGGGACTAGCGGGGGGGCATCTGAGCAGTTCTTC. It codes for CASSGTSGGASEQFF. The V and J genes are TRBV10-1 and TRBJ2-1; TRBD2 aligns across 15 bases. CDR1 is WNHNN, CDR2 SYGVQD, per germline (reference sequence). Trimming removed 4 bases from V and 9 bases from J; junction bases left unmatched: 4. The CDR3 is 15 residues long.

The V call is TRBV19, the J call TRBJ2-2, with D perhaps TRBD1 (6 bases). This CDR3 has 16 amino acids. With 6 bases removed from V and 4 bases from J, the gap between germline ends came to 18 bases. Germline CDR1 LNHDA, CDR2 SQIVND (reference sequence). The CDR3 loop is CASRSPQGFGTGELFF. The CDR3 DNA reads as TGTGCCAGTAGGTCACCGCAGGGGTTCGGCACCGGGGAGCTGTTTTTT.

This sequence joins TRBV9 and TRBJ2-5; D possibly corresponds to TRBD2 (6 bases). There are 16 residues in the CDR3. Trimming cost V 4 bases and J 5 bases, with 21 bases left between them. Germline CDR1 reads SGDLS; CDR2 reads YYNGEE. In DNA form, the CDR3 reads TGTGCCAGCAGCCCTCAGGTGGAGCGGAGGGGTGAGACCCAGTACTTC. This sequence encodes CASSPQVERRGETQYF.

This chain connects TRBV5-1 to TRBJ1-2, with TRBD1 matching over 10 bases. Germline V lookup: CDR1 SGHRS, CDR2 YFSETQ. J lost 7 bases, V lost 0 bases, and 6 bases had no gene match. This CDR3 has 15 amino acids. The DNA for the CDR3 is TGCGCCAGCAGCTTGGCTCGACAGGGGGCCTCTGGCTACACCTTC. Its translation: CASSLARQGASGYTF.

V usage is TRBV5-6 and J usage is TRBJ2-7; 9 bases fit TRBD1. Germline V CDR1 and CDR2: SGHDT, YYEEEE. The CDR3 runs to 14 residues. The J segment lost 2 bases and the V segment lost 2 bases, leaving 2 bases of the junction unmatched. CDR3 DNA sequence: TGTGCCAGCAGCTTTGGGACAGGGCCCTACGAGCAGTACTTC. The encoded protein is CASSFGTGPYEQYF.

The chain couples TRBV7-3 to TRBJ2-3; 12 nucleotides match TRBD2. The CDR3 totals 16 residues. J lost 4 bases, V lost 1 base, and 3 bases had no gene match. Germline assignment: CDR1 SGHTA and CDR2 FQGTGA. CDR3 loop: CASSLRLAGDSDTQYF. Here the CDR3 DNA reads TGTGCCAGCAGCTTAAGACTAGCGGGGGATTCAGATACGCAGTATTTT.

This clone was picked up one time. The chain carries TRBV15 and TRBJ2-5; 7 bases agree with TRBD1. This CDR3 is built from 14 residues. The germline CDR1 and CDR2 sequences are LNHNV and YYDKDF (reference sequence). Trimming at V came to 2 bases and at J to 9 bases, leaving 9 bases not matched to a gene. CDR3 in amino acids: CATSRTGVGVSQYF. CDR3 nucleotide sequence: TGTGCCACCAGCAGAACAGGGGTCGGTGTGTCCCAGTACTTC.

Here the CDR3 reads CASSPRAGPVTDTQYF. In DNA, the CDR3 is TGTGCCAGCAGCCCTCGTGCGGGGCCGGTGACAGATACGCAGTATTTT. J is TRBJ2-3 and V is TRBV9; tentative D call: TRBD2 (6 bases). Germline CDR1 and CDR2: SGDLS and YYNGEE. CDR3 length equals 16 residues. Trimming stripped 4 bases from V and 3 bases from J, with 18 bases between. Using reference TRBV9 and TRBJ2-3 for the parts outside the CDR3, the full variable domain is DSGVTQTPKHLITATGQRVTLRCSPRSGDLSVYWYQQSLDQGLQFLIQYYNGEERAKGNILERFSAQQFPDLHSELNLSSLELGDSALYFCASSPRAGPVTDTQYFGPGTRLTVL.

For the CDR3, the DNA is TGCGCCAGCAGTGACCCGGGATTGATGACTGAAGCTTTCTTT. Translated, it gives CASSDPGLMTEAFF. This rearrangement joins TRBV10-2 to TRBJ1-1; no definite D call. This CDR3 has 14 residues. Germline loops: CDR1 WSHSY, CDR2 SAAADI. V gave up 3 bases and J gave up 5 bases, with 13 bases separating them.

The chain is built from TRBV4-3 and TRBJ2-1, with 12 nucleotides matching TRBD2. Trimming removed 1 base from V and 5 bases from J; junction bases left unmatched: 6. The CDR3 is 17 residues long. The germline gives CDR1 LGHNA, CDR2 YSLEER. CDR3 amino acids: CASSQGTSGGPHNEQFF. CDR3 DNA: TGCGCCAGCAGCCAAGGAACTAGCGGGGGGCCCCACAATGAGCAGTTCTTC.

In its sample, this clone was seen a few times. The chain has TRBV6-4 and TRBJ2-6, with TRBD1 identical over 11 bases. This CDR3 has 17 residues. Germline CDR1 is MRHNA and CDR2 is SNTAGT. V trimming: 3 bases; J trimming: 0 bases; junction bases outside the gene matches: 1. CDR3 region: CASSDGTGGSGANVLTF. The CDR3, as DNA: TGTGCCAGCAGTGATGGGACAGGGGGCTCTGGGGCCAACGTCCTGACTTTC.

CDR3: CASRAASQYF. The DNA of the CDR3 is TGTGCCAGCAGGGCGGCTTCCCAGTACTTC. The chain couples TRBV6-1 to TRBJ2-5; no clear D gene. CDR1 and CDR2 (germline): MNHNS, SASEGT. V shed 6 bases and J shed 9 bases, with 8 bases lying between them. The CDR3 totals 10 residues.

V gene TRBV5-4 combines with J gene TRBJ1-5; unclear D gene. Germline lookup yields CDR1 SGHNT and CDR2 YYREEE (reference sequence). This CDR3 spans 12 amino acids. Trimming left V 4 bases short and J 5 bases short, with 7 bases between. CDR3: CASSRGYQPQHF. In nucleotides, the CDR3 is TGTGCCAGCAGCCGCGGGTATCAGCCCCAGCATTTT.